This T cell receptor beta chain is drawn from a study of cytomegalovirus exposure and HLA in healthy donors. Findings of the study overall: TCR beta V- and J-gene trimming, according to a later analysis, was linked to a missense DCLRE1C variant.

The CDR3 loop spans 12 amino acids. Trimming stripped 0 bases from V and 7 bases from J, with 7 bases between. Germline V lookup: CDR1 SGHDT, CDR2 YYEEEE. 60 Vbeta and 13 Jbeta primers were used in PCR. Using immunoSEQ multiplex PCR, the repertoire was profiled, and TCRdb retains in-frame clones only, with some absent. Here the sample spans about 170,000 clones, around 76% being singletons. As for this clone: Its antigen is as yet unknown.

The TCR sequence derives from a man aged 40-50 years in good health and CMV-seropositive. The chain couples TRBV5-6 to TRBJ1-2; TRBD1 might be the D (6 bases). Source material: PBMCs. The CDR3 nucleotides are TGTGCCAGCAGCTTGGCCAGGGGTGGCTACACCTTC. This sequence encodes CASSLARGGYTF.